This T cell receptor (beta chain) emerged from a study of post-analysis software for immune sequencing data. Study as a whole: As for disease course, relapsing-remitting, secondary progressive and progressive-relapsing multiple sclerosis were all included.

CDR3 length equals 14 residues. Trimming stripped 2 bases from V and 0 bases from J, with 5 bases between. Germline CDR1 and CDR2: MNHEY and SMNVEV (reference sequence). With regard to this clonotype: The target antigen is unknown.

Overall study findings and caveats: In multiple sclerosis, normalized Chao1 diversity was significantly below that of controls. F measure clustering grouped samples strongly by preparation batch. Patients used five TRBV segments, including TRBV5-6, TRBV5-1 and TRBV20-1, more often than controls.

Unique molecular identifiers were built into the TCR beta cDNA libraries. TCRdb reprocessed the PCR reads with MiXCR, giving one entry per CDR3 protein. The sample contains 600,000 to 750,000 distinct CDR3 sequences, approximately 59% of which appear only once. The receptor was isolated from a girl between 2 and 10 years old with multiple sclerosis. The sequenced sample was blood. This chain uses TRBV27 with TRBJ1-5; D not resolved. CDR3 protein: CASSLIASNQPQHF. The CDR3 DNA sequence: TGTGCCAGCAGTTTAATCGCTAGCAATCAGCCCCAGCATTTT.